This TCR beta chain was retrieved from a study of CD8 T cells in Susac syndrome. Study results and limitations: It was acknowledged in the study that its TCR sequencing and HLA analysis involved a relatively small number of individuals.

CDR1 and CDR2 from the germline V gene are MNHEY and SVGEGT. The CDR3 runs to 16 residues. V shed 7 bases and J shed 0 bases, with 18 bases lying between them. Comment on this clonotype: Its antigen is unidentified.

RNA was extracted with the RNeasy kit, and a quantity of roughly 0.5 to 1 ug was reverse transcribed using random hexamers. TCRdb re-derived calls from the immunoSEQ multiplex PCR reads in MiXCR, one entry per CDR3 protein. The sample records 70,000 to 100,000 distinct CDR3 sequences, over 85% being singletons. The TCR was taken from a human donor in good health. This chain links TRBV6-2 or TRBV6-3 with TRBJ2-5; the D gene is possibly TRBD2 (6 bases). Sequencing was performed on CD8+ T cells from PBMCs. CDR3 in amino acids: CASTQGLLLYQETQYF. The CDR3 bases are TGTGCCAGCACCCAGGGACTTCTGTTGTACCAAGAGACCCAGTACTTC.